The T cell receptor beta chain described here comes from a study of control samples from healthy donors and cancer patients. Trimming removed 6 bases from V and 0 bases from J, with 3 bases in between. Germline-derived CDR1 and CDR2 are MDHEN and SYDVKM. The CDR3 loop spans 12 amino acids. Sequenced by immunoSEQ multiplex PCR; TCRdb stores in-frame clones only, minus some. This repertoire shows around 84,000 clones, more than 65% found once; its top ten account for about 9.9%. The receptor was derived from a man between 60 and 75 years old with head and neck cancer. J is TRBJ1-3 and V is TRBV28; D uncertain. Sequenced input: PBMCs. The CDR3: CASSLSGNTIYF. CDR3 nucleotide sequence: TGTGCCAGCAGCCTCTCTGGAAACACCATATATTTT.